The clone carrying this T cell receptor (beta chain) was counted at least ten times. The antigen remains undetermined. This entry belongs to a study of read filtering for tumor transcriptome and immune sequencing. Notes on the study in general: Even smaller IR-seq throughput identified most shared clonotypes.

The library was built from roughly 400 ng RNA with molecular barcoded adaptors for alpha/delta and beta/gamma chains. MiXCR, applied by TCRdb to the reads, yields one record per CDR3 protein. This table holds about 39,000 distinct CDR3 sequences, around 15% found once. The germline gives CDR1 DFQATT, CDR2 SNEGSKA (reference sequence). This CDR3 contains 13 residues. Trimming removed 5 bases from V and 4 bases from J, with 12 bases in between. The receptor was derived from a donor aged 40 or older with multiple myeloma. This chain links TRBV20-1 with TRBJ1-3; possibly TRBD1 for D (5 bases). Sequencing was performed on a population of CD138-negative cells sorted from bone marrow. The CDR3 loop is CSARGPGGNTIYF. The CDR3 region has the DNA TGCAGTGCTCGGGGCCCGGGGGGAAACACCATATATTTT.